The 18 T cell receptor beta chains below come from one sample, sequenced in a study of T-cell memory formation after mild COVID-19. Using its own MiXCR run on the 5' RACE reads, TCRdb lists one record per CDR3 protein. The sample has 140,000 to 150,000 distinct CDR3 sequences, around 25% seen once. Sequencing used PBMCs or a T cell subset sorted from them (not recorded which). The origin of the receptors is an adult woman who had mild COVID-19 (a few samples of this study predate the infection). Cell type and time point are not known.

This clonotype was seen a handful of times. This chain uses TRBV27 with TRBJ2-3; D remains ambiguous. In germline, CDR1 is MNHEY, CDR2 SMNVEV (reference sequence). This CDR3 has 16 residues. The V and J ends lost 3 bases and 1 base respectively, with 14 bases between them. CDR3 bases: TGTGCCAGCAGTTTGGTCTTCCCCCCACGCACAGATACGCAGTATTTT. Translating gives CASSLVFPPRTDTQYF.

The V and J genes are TRBV28 and TRBJ1-5; 8 bases map to TRBD1. Germline CDR1 is MDHEN and CDR2 is SYDVKM. The CDR3 is made up of 15 amino acids. The ends lost 7 bases at V and 4 bases at J; junction bases unmatched: 9. This CDR3 reads CASTEDRVRNQPQHF. The CDR3 DNA is TGTGCCAGCACCGAGGACAGGGTAAGGAATCAGCCCCAGCATTTT. The whole variable domain, filled in from reference TRBV28 and TRBJ1-5, reads DVKVTQSSRYLVKRTGEKVFLECVQDMDHENMFWYRQDPGLGLRLIYFSYDVKMKEKGDIPEGYSVSREKKERFSLILESASTNQTSMYLCASTEDRVRNQPQHFGDGTRLSIL.

This clonotype was seen only a few times. V and J are TRBV3-1 and TRBJ2-3, with TRBD2 matching over 11 bases. Germline V gene sequence: CDR1 LGHDT, CDR2 YNNKEL (reference sequence). This CDR3 has 15 residues. V lost 9 bases and J lost 3; bases outside the gene matches: 8. CDR3 region: CASKQGLAVTDTQYF. For the CDR3, the DNA is TGTGCCAGTAAGCAGGGACTAGCGGTGACAGATACGCAGTATTTT.

A few counts support this clonotype. The rearrangement links TRBV7-6 to TRBJ2-1; TRBD2 aligns across 8 bases. The CDR3 extends over 14 amino acids. Per germline, CDR1 SGHVS and CDR2 FNYEAQ. V shed 5 bases, J shed 10 bases, and the junction held 10 bases outside the gene matches. The CDR3 DNA follows: TGTGCCAGCAGCCTCATAGCGGGAACGCCAGAGCAGTTCTTC. This codes for CASSLIAGTPEQFF.

The J gene is TRBJ2-3, the V gene TRBV7-9; 7 positions agree with TRBD2. This CDR3 spans 16 amino acids. Germline V lookup: CDR1 SEHNR, CDR2 FQNEAQ (reference sequence). V was pared by 3 bases and J by 2 bases, with 8 bases of the junction left unmatched. The CDR3 here is CASSFASGSITDTQYF. The CDR3 coding sequence is TGTGCCAGCAGCTTCGCTAGCGGCTCGATCACAGATACGCAGTATTTT.

The chain is built from TRBV6-2 or TRBV6-3 and TRBJ2-1; D is unclear. Germline V gives CDR1 MNHEY, CDR2 SVGEGT. The CDR3 runs to 15 residues. Trimming removed 4 bases at V and 8 bases at J, with 18 bases between. This chain's CDR3 is CASSSARNQVDEQFF. CDR3 coding DNA: TGTGCCAGCAGTTCTGCACGCAACCAGGTCGATGAGCAGTTCTTC.

This clonotype showed up just once. The genes are TRBV27 and TRBJ2-7; D is unresolved. The CDR3 spans 12 residues. V lost 11 bases, J lost 1 base, and 12 bases lay in between. The germline gives CDR1 MNHEY, CDR2 SMNVEV (reference sequence). The CDR3 loop reads CASQSYSYEQYF. The CDR3 coding sequence is TGTGCCTCCCAGAGTTATTCCTACGAGCAGTACTTC.

The chain is built from TRBV7-9 and TRBJ2-3; D not certain. There are 16 residues in the CDR3. The V gene's germline CDR1 is SEHNR and CDR2 FQNEAQ (reference sequence). V gave up 3 bases and J gave up 7 bases, with 20 bases separating them. The DNA of the CDR3 is TGTGCCAGCAGCTTTCCCAAAGAAGGTCTTATTTATACGCAGTATTTT. Translation gives CASSFPKEGLIYTQYF.

The chain couples TRBV12-5 to TRBJ2-3; D is unresolved. The CDR3 sequence is 13 residues long. V was trimmed by 3 bases and J by 6 bases, leaving 10 bases between them. Per germline, CDR1 LGHNT and CDR2 FRNRAP. The CDR3 DNA reads as TGTGCTAGTGGTTTCACGACCGAGGATACGCAGTATTTT. It encodes CASGFTTEDTQYF.

This clonotype showed up many times. Germline is not matched at one junction end, which may reflect a read error. The rearrangement uses TRBV7-7 and TRBJ2-7; 7 nucleotides align to TRBD2. This CDR3 contains 13 residues. CDR1 is SSHAT, CDR2 FNYEAQ, per germline (reference sequence). CDR3 sequence: CASSFGLEDEQYF. The CDR3 DNA is TGTGCTAGCAGCTTCGGACTAGAGGACGAGCAGTACTTC.

This clonotype was seen a handful of times. V is TRBV9 and J is TRBJ2-1; a possible D gene is TRBD1 (6 bases). The germline V gene has CDR1 SGDLS and CDR2 YYNGEE. This CDR3 is built from 16 residues. The V end was cut by 3 bases, the J end by 7 bases, with 20 bases between. The CDR3 is CASSERDDYRVNEQFF. CDR3 coding DNA: TGTGCCAGCAGCGAAAGGGACGATTACAGGGTTAATGAGCAGTTCTTC.

The chain combines TRBV7-9 with TRBJ2-5, with 9 positions matching TRBD1. The V gene's germline CDR1 is SEHNR and CDR2 FQNEAQ (reference sequence). After removal of 5 bases from V and 2 bases from J, the junction contained 9 bases not matched to a gene. This CDR3 is built from 16 residues. As DNA, the CDR3 is TGTGCCAGCAGCACATTAGAAGGGACAGGGCAAGAGACCCAGTACTTC. Amino acids: CASSTLEGTGQETQYF.

This chain connects TRBV25-1 to TRBJ1-6, with 10 bases that match TRBD1. Germline V CDR1 and CDR2: MGHDK, SYGVNS. The CDR3 consists of 15 residues. Germline trimming cut 4 bases from V and 5 bases from J; bases unmatched to any gene: 2. The CDR3 coding sequence is TGTGCCAGCAGTGGACAGGGGGCCCATAATTCACCCCTCCACTTT. This translates into CASSGQGAHNSPLHF. Full variable domain (outside the CDR3, taken from reference TRBV25-1 and TRBJ1-6): EADIYQTPRYLVIGTGKKITLECSQTMGHDKMYWYQQDPGMELHLIHYSYGVNSTEKGDLSSESTVSRIRTEHFPLTLESARPSHTSQYLCASSGQGAHNSPLHFGNGTRLTVT.

J is TRBJ2-5 and V is TRBV20-1; D may be TRBD1 (6 bases). The CDR3 is made up of 14 amino acids. Germline CDR1 DFQATT, CDR2 SNEGSKA (reference sequence). The V end was cut by 0 bases, the J end by 6 bases, with 14 bases between. The CDR3 DNA sequence: TGCAGTGCTAGAGATCAGGGGCGGGTAAAGACCCAGTACTTC. Protein sequence: CSARDQGRVKTQYF.

This chain connects TRBV19 to TRBJ1-2; possibly TRBD1 for D (5 bases). The CDR3 is 18 amino acids. CDR1 and CDR2 from the germline V gene are LNHDA and SQIVND (reference sequence). V was pared by 6 bases and J by 4 bases, with 27 bases between. The CDR3 nucleotides read TGTGCCAGTAGCGCCCCACAGGAATCGACAACCCATCTCTATGGCTACACCTTC. Its protein product is CASSAPQESTTHLYGYTF. The whole variable domain, filled in from reference TRBV19 and TRBJ1-2, reads DGGITQSPKYLFRKEGQNVTLSCEQNLNHDAMYWYRQDPGQGLRLIYYSQIVNDFQKGDIAEGYSVSREKKESFPLTVTSAQKNPTAFYLCASSAPQESTTHLYGYTFGSGTRLTVV.

The chain is built from TRBV5-8 and TRBJ2-1, with D unclear. CDR1 is SGHTS and CDR2 is YDEGEE in the germline V gene. The CDR3 runs 13 residues. The V and J ends lost 4 bases and 9 bases respectively, with 14 bases between them. The CDR3 here is CASSLSLAGEQFF. In nucleotides, the CDR3 is TGTGCCAGCAGCCTCTCTTTAGCCGGTGAGCAGTTCTTC.

J is TRBJ1-4 and V is TRBV7-9; D uncertain. In germline, CDR1 is SEHNR, CDR2 FQNEAQ (reference sequence). This CDR3 region has 16 residues. V was pared by 1 base and J by 2 bases, with 11 bases between. In DNA, the CDR3 is TGTGCCAGCAGCTTAGAATTAAGCGGGACTAATGAAAAACTGTTTTTT. It specifies CASSLELSGTNEKLFF.

In this sample, this clonotype turned up a few times. The chain carries TRBV7-2 and TRBJ2-7; the match to TRBD2 covers 7 bases. The CDR3 runs 15 residues. Trimming at V came to 1 base and at J to 2 bases, leaving 5 bases not matched to a gene. Germline CDR1 and CDR2: SGHTA and FQGNSA. The CDR3 spells CASSLEASGAYEQYF. DNA for the CDR3: TGTGCCAGCAGCTTAGAGGCTAGCGGAGCCTACGAGCAGTACTTC.